This entry lists 2 T cell receptor beta chains sequenced from one sample in a study of CD8+ T cells in alopecia areata. Treatment here: oral pan-JAK inhibitor, 5-10 mg twice daily. Extracted from the samples, RNA was reverse transcribed into cDNA to serve as the sequencing template. Using immunoSEQ multiplex PCR, the repertoire was profiled, and TCRdb retains in-frame clones only, with some absent. Among around 200,000 clones listed, roughly 53% were seen once. The sequenced sample was CD8+ T cells sorted from blood, obtained at week 24, from a patient treated with tofacitinib. Receptor source: a human donor with alopecia areata.

The V gene is TRBV7-6, the J gene TRBJ2-1; 7 bases align to TRBD2. Germline V gene sequence: CDR1 SGHVS, CDR2 FNYEAQ. The CDR3 totals 15 residues. The V gene end was trimmed by 5 bases and the J gene end by 4 bases; junction bases not matched to a gene: 8. The CDR3 loop is CASSPQAGVYNEQFF. CDR3 in DNA: TGTGCCAGCAGCCCCCAGGCGGGGGTATACAATGAGCAGTTCTTC.

The V and J genes are TRBV4-3 and TRBJ2-3; 9 bases map to TRBD2. Unmatched junction bases numbered 8, after V lost 1 base and J lost 0 bases. The length of the CDR3 is 18 residues. The germline CDR1 and CDR2 sequences are LGHNA and YSLEER. CDR3 coding DNA: TGCGCCAGCAGCCAAGGACTAGCGGACAGATTTAGCACAGATACGCAGTATTTT. This encodes CASSQGLADRFSTDTQYF.